The 15 T cell receptor beta chains listed next were all sequenced from one sample in a study of cytomegalovirus exposure and HLA in healthy donors. The PCR had 60 Vbeta and 13 Jbeta primers. Sequencing used immunoSEQ multiplex PCR; TCRdb keeps in-frame clones, though not all of them. The sample comprises approximately 180,000 clones, approximately 80% of which are singletons, and 2% to 2.5% rests with the top ten. Sequencing used PBMCs. Receptors originate from a woman in her twenties or thirties in good health and CMV-seronegative.

The rearrangement links TRBV6-1 to TRBJ1-3; a possible D gene is TRBD1 (6 bases). This CDR3 spans 16 amino acids. Trimming took off 1 base at V and 4 bases at J, with 14 bases between the two ends. Germline values: CDR1 MNHNS, CDR2 SASEGT. The CDR3 spells CASSEGTTGTGNTIYF. The CDR3 bases are TGTGCCAGCAGTGAAGGGACAACAGGGACAGGAAACACCATATATTTT.

The CDR3 coding sequence is TGTGCCAGCAGTTCCGGGACAGGGGGCAACGAGCAGTACTTC. Amino acids: CASSSGTGGNEQYF. J is TRBJ2-7 and V is TRBV6-5; TRBD1 aligns across 12 bases. The CDR3 is 14 amino acids. Germline assignment: CDR1 MNHEY and CDR2 SVGAGI. J lost 5 bases, V lost 4 bases, and 3 bases had no gene match.

J is TRBJ1-2 and V is TRBV4-3; weak D call: TRBD1 (5 bases). The germline V and J ends were trimmed by 1 base and 2 bases, with 8 bases remaining between them. The CDR3 loop spans 14 amino acids. Germline values: CDR1 LGHNA, CDR2 YSLEER. The CDR3 nucleotides read TGCGCCAGCAGCCAAGGGGGGGGGAACTATGGCTACACCTTC. It is translated as CASSQGGGNYGYTF.

V and J are TRBV29-1 and TRBJ2-1, with TRBD1 as a possible D gene (6 bases). The CDR3 has 15 amino acids. In germline, CDR1 is SQVTM, CDR2 ANQGSEA. Trimming took off 4 bases at V and 1 base at J, with 14 bases between the two ends. The chain's CDR3 is CSVVLGAPSYNEQFF. The CDR3, as DNA: TGCAGCGTTGTTCTGGGGGCGCCGTCCTACAATGAGCAGTTCTTC.

The rearrangement joins TRBV10-3 to TRBJ2-7; no definite D call. Germline CDR1 reads ENHRY; CDR2 reads SYGVKD. V lost 10 bases, J lost 4 bases, and 11 bases lay in between. The CDR3 length is 11 residues. CDR3 sequence reads: CATLSLYEQYF. CDR3 coding DNA: TGTGCCACCCTATCCCTGTACGAGCAGTACTTC.

This chain joins TRBV2 and TRBJ2-1; TRBD2 matches at 7 bases. V shed 4 bases and J 4 bases; nucleotides not matched to a gene: 7. Germline V gives CDR1 SNHLY, CDR2 FYNNEI. The CDR3 length is 15 residues. The DNA for the CDR3 is TGTGCCAGCAGTGGGGGCGGGGGACCATACAATGAGCAGTTCTTC. Protein: CASSGGGGPYNEQFF. The full variable domain, with the rest looked up from reference TRBV2 and TRBJ2-1, is EPEVTQTPSHQVTQMGQEVILRCVPISNHLYFYWYRQILGQKVEFLVSFYNNEISEKSEIFDDQFSVERPDGSNFTLKIRSTKLEDSAMYFCASSGGGGPYNEQFFGPGTRLTVL.

The V gene is TRBV9, the J gene TRBJ2-1; 12 bases align to TRBD2. The CDR3 loop spans 18 amino acids. Germline V gene data show CDR1 as SGDLS and CDR2 as YYNGEE. Trimming removed 3 bases from V and 0 bases from J; junction bases left unmatched: 7. CDR3 residues: CASSGGLAGRSSYNEQFF. CDR3 in DNA: TGTGCCAGCAGCGGAGGACTAGCGGGACGTAGCTCCTACAATGAGCAGTTCTTC.

V is TRBV29-1 and J is TRBJ1-1; 12 nucleotides align to TRBD1. The CDR3 has 13 residues. V dropped 6 bases and J dropped 5; count of bases not matched to a gene: 4. Germline CDR1 is SQVTM and CDR2 is ANQGSEA. CDR3 sequence: CSVPGQGATEAFF. The CDR3, as DNA: TGCAGCGTCCCGGGACAGGGGGCGACTGAAGCTTTCTTT.

This rearrangement joins TRBV28 to TRBJ1-6; D is unclear. Germline loops: CDR1 MDHEN, CDR2 SYDVKM. With 5 bases removed from V and 10 bases from J, the gap between germline ends came to 15 bases. The CDR3 is 14 amino acids. CDR3 protein: CASSVRGSPSPLHF. The DNA of the CDR3 is TGTGCCAGCAGTGTCAGAGGGTCCCCCTCACCCCTCCACTTT.

CDR3 bases: TGTGCCATCAGAGAGACAGGAAACACCATATATTTT. Amino acids: CAIRETGNTIYF. V gene TRBV10-3 combines with J gene TRBJ1-3; D call uncertain. V was clipped by 6 bases and J by 4 bases, with 7 bases between them. The germline V gene has CDR1 ENHRY and CDR2 SYGVKD. The CDR3 covers 12 residues.

The chain employs TRBV28 and TRBJ2-7; 8 bases align to TRBD1. Trimming at V came to 1 base and at J to 3 bases, leaving 2 bases not matched to a gene. The CDR3 is made up of 14 amino acids. The V gene's germline CDR1 is MDHEN and CDR2 SYDVKM. As DNA, the CDR3 is TGTGCCAGCAGTTTATCCAGGGGGCGCTACGAGCAGTACTTC. It translates to CASSLSRGRYEQYF.

The rearrangement links TRBV7-9 to TRBJ2-5; 7 bases fit TRBD1. The germline V gene encodes CDR1 SEHNR and CDR2 FQNEAQ (reference sequence). V dropped 4 bases and J dropped 5; count of bases not matched to a gene: 13. The CDR3 spans 16 residues. The CDR3 bases are TGTGCCAGCAGCTCTAAGACAGGGTTGGTTGGGGAGACCCAGTACTTC. Protein: CASSSKTGLVGETQYF. Full variable domain (rest looked up from reference TRBV7-9 and TRBJ2-5): DTGVSQNPRHKITKRGQNVTFRCDPISEHNRLYWYRQTLGQGPEFLTYFQNEAQLEKSRLLSDRFSAERPKGSFSTLEIQRTEQGDSAMYLCASSSKTGLVGETQYFGPGTRLLVL.

The chain links TRBV28 to TRBJ1-1, with D maybe TRBD1 (5 bases). The V gene lost 8 bases and the J gene lost 3 bases, with 19 bases spanning the gap. Germline V gene sequence: CDR1 MDHEN, CDR2 SYDVKM. The CDR3 covers 15 residues. The DNA for the CDR3 is TGTGCCAGCGGACTCCTGGGGGGGAGGGACACTGAAGCTTTCTTT. It is translated as CASGLLGGRDTEAFF.

The chain carries TRBV2 and TRBJ2-7; TRBD1 aligns across 7 bases. Germline trimming cut 9 bases from V and 7 bases from J; bases unmatched to any gene: 9. Per germline, CDR1 SNHLY and CDR2 FYNNEI. The CDR3 is made up of 12 amino acids. The CDR3 sequence is CASNTGVGEQYF. The CDR3 DNA reads TGTGCCAGTAATACAGGGGTAGGTGAGCAGTACTTC.

The chain uses TRBV28 and TRBJ2-1; 8 bases line up with TRBD2. This CDR3 is built from 15 residues. V lost 6 bases to trimming and J lost 5 bases; unmatched junction nucleotides: 9. CDR1 and CDR2 (germline): MDHEN, SYDVKM. The CDR3 sequence is CASRKRGRGNNEQFF. The CDR3 DNA follows: TGTGCCAGCAGGAAGCGGGGGAGGGGAAACAATGAGCAGTTCTTC.